What follows are 8 T cell receptor beta chains derived from one specimen sequenced in a study of T-cell memory formation after mild COVID-19. TCRdb ran MiXCR on the 5' RACE reads and lists one entry per CDR3 protein. The sample holds roughly 200,000 distinct CDR3 sequences; more than 8% are singletons and the top ten take roughly 4%. Sample: PBMCs or a T cell subset sorted from them (not recorded which). Source of these receptors: a man between 18 and 29 years old who had mild COVID-19 (a few samples of this study predate the infection). Cell type and time point are not known.

V and J are TRBV6-1 and TRBJ1-5, with 7 positions matching TRBD1. The junction had 1 base not matched to a gene; V was cut back by 4 bases and J by 4 bases. The CDR3 contains 13 residues. Germline CDR1 reads MNHNS; CDR2 reads SASEGT. The chain's CDR3 is CASSVDRNQPQHF. The DNA of the CDR3 is TGTGCCAGCAGTGTGGACAGGAATCAGCCCCAGCATTTT.

This clonotype was detected only a few times. This chain joins TRBV7-3 and TRBJ2-1; tentatively, D is TRBD2 (5 bases). Germline V gene lookup returns CDR1 SGHTA and CDR2 FQGTGA. This CDR3 contains 16 residues. Trimming took 0 bases from V and 0 from J, leaving 9 bases between them. CDR3 in DNA: TGTGCCAGCAGCTTAACGCCGGGGAGCTCCTACAATGAGCAGTTCTTC. It encodes CASSLTPGSSYNEQFF.

This clonotype was counted only a few times. The CDR3 region has the DNA TGCGCCAGCAGCTTACCCAGCTACGAGCAGTACTTC. It yields the protein CASSLPSYEQYF. The chain combines TRBV5-1 with TRBJ2-7, with D unresolved. The CDR3 totals 12 residues. The V gene's germline CDR1 is SGHRS and CDR2 YFSETQ. Trimming removed 2 bases at V and 3 bases at J, with 6 bases between.

The chain combines TRBV7-2 with TRBJ2-7; 7 bases align to TRBD1. Losses at the gene ends were 6 bases for V and 4 bases for J; bases not matched to a gene: 9. The germline gives CDR1 SGHTA, CDR2 FQGNSA. The CDR3 covers 14 residues. CDR3 sequence reads: CASRLGQQSYEQYF. The DNA for the CDR3 is TGTGCCAGCAGGTTGGGACAGCAATCTTACGAGCAGTACTTC.

In its sample, this clonotype was seen many times. The chain employs TRBV7-4 and TRBJ1-5; D is ambiguous. The CDR3 runs 14 residues. Trimming left V 4 bases short and J 0 bases short, with 7 bases between. Per germline, CDR1 SGHVT and CDR2 SQSDAQ. The CDR3 spells CASSSLDSNQPQHF. For the CDR3, the DNA is TGTGCCAGCAGCTCCCTCGATAGCAATCAGCCCCAGCATTTT. Filled out from reference TRBV7-4 and TRBJ1-5, the complete variable domain reads GAGVSQSPRYKVAKRGRDVALRCDSISGHVTLYWYRQTLGQGSEVLTYSQSDAQRDKSGRPSGRFSAERPERSVSTLKIQRTEQGDSAVYLCASSSLDSNQPQHFGDGTRLSIL.

The table lists this clonotype with a few counts. The V call is TRBV5-5, the J call TRBJ2-3; 8 nucleotides match TRBD2. Germline-derived CDR1 and CDR2 are SGHKS and YYEKEE (reference sequence). The CDR3 length is 14 residues. The J segment lost 6 bases and the V segment lost 4 bases, leaving 7 bases of the junction unmatched. The CDR3 sequence is CASSHPAGDDTQYF. The CDR3 DNA reads TGTGCCAGCAGCCATCCAGCGGGGGACGATACGCAGTATTTT.

In its sample, this clonotype was seen many times. This rearrangement joins TRBV25-1 to TRBJ2-1; D uncertain. The CDR3 totals 15 residues. V shed 5 bases and J shed 8 bases, with 19 bases lying between them. The germline gives CDR1 MGHDK, CDR2 SYGVNS. Here the CDR3 DNA reads TGTGCCAGCAGTATGAGACTTACCCCGGCGGATGAGCAGTTCTTC. Protein: CASSMRLTPADEQFF.

The sample holds a few counts of this clonotype. CDR3 in amino acids: CASSVGFGSFYGYTF. The DNA of the CDR3 is TGTGCCAGCAGCGTAGGGTTCGGGTCTTTCTATGGCTACACCTTC. This chain links TRBV9 with TRBJ1-2, with D hard to call. The germline V gene encodes CDR1 SGDLS and CDR2 YYNGEE. Trimming stripped 0 bases from V and 4 bases from J, with 13 bases between. The length of the CDR3 is 15 residues.